This passage covers 3 T cell receptor beta chains from one sample sequenced in a study of post-analysis software for immune sequencing data. These receptors lack a known antigen. Study results and caveats: Four or five TRBV segments (TRBV5-6, TRBV5-1 and TRBV20-1 among them) occurred more frequently in patients than in controls.

Included in the TCR beta cDNA libraries were unique molecular identifiers. TCRdb ran MiXCR on the PCR reads and lists one entry per CDR3 protein. The data hold approximately 660,000 distinct CDR3 sequences, with approximately 59% observed a single time. Sequenced: blood. Receptors originate from a girl aged 2 to 10 with multiple sclerosis.

This clonotype occurred a few times. The CDR3 nucleotides are TGCAGTGCTAGCAGTACCCAGGGGGCAGATACGCAGTATTTT. This sequence encodes CSASSTQGADTQYF. This chain joins TRBV20-1 and TRBJ2-3; 7 bases map to TRBD1. Losses at the gene ends were 3 bases for V and 4 bases for J; bases not matched to a gene: 7. The germline V gene has CDR1 DFQATT and CDR2 SNEGSKA (reference sequence). The CDR3 length is 14 residues.

The V and J genes are TRBV29-1 and TRBJ2-5; 9 positions match TRBD1. Germline V lookup: CDR1 SQVTM, CDR2 ANQGSEA. This CDR3 region has 15 residues. V lost 2 bases and J lost 1; bases outside the gene matches: 5. DNA of the CDR3: TGCAGCGTTGAAAGGACAGGGGAGAGCCAAGAGACCCAGTACTTC. This encodes CSVERTGESQETQYF.

The chain uses TRBV21-1 and TRBJ2-1; the table's D call of TRBD2 was not tested on the DNA. TRBV21-1 is assigned pseudogene status. The CDR3 sequence is 15 residues long. DNA of the CDR3: TGTGCCAGCAGCAAAGAGAGTAGCGGGGGGTGTGAGCAGTTCTTC. Protein product: CASSKESSGGCEQFF.